Below are 12 T cell receptor beta chains sequenced from a single sample in a study of T-cell reconstitution after alpha-beta-depleted transplantation in children. Preparation of the TCRbeta library used unique molecular identifiers. From the PCR reads, TCRdb called clonotypes with MiXCR, one entry per CDR3 protein. Among a few hundred thousand distinct CDR3 sequences listed, over 9.5% were seen once. The sample here was PBMCs from the stem cell graft donor, taken from the stem cell graft. Receptors were obtained from a human donor who donated a stem cell graft to a child with SCID.

This clonotype was recorded at least ten times. The V gene is TRBV5-4, the J gene TRBJ1-1; a weak D match, TRBD1 (6 bases). V was trimmed by 4 bases and J by 3 bases, leaving 13 bases between them. The CDR3 has 14 amino acids. Germline V gene sequence: CDR1 SGHNT, CDR2 YYREEE (reference sequence). The CDR3 DNA is TGTGCCAGCAGCCCGCCGCCAGGGGACACTGAAGCTTTCTTT. Translated: CASSPPPGDTEAFF.

This clonotype occurred a few times. The genes are TRBV7-9 and TRBJ2-2, with 9 positions matching TRBD1. V shed 5 bases, J shed 3 bases, and the junction held 7 bases outside the gene matches. This CDR3 comprises 16 residues. CDR1 and CDR2 from the germline V gene are SEHNR and FQNEAQ (reference sequence). CDR3 in DNA: TGTGCCAGCAGCCTCCGGACAGGGGCGGACACCGGGGAGCTGTTTTTT. Its protein product is CASSLRTGADTGELFF. Drawing the rest from reference TRBV7-9 and TRBJ2-2, the complete variable domain is DTGVSQNPRHKITKRGQNVTFRCDPISEHNRLYWYRQTLGQGPEFLTYFQNEAQLEKSRLLSDRFSAERPKGSFSTLEIQRTEQGDSAMYLCASSLRTGADTGELFFGEGSRLTVL.

This clonotype has a count of ten or more. The chain carries TRBV20-1 and TRBJ2-1, with D possibly TRBD2 on 6 matching bases. Germline-derived CDR1 and CDR2 are DFQATT and SNEGSKA (reference sequence). The CDR3 is 12 residues long. Trimming removed 6 bases at V and 7 bases at J, with 13 bases between. The CDR3 sequence is CSAGDGGNEQFF. The CDR3, as DNA: TGCAGTGCAGGGGATGGGGGGAATGAGCAGTTCTTC.

In its sample, this clonotype was seen many times. The chain employs TRBV6-5 and TRBJ2-1, with 7 bases lining up with TRBD1. V lost 6 bases, J lost 7 bases, and 12 bases stayed unmatched. Per germline, CDR1 MNHEY and CDR2 SVGAGI. This CDR3 comprises 15 residues. For the CDR3, the DNA is TGTGCCAGCAGCTCCCGACAGGGAAGGGGTAATGAGCAGTTCTTC. This encodes CASSSRQGRGNEQFF.

This clonotype was detected ten times or more. This chain uses TRBV5-1 with TRBJ2-1; no definite D call. Germline lookup yields CDR1 SGHRS and CDR2 YFSETQ. The CDR3 has 12 amino acids. V lost 4 bases, J lost 10 bases, and 12 bases lay in between. The CDR3 DNA reads TGCGCCAGCAGCCCCCATTTGGGCGAGCAGTTCTTC. Translated, it gives CASSPHLGEQFF.

This clonotype occurred once. CDR3 DNA sequence: TGTGCCAGCAGCTTAGTGTGGACTAGCGTTAACAATGAGCAGTTCTTC. Translation gives CASSLVWTSVNNEQFF. The chain employs TRBV7-9 and TRBJ2-1; 9 bases match TRBD2. Trimming removed 1 base from V and 5 bases from J; junction bases left unmatched: 6. Germline CDR1 reads SEHNR; CDR2 reads FQNEAQ (reference sequence). The CDR3 spans 16 residues.

The chain recombines TRBV12-3 or TRBV12-4 with TRBJ1-1; no clear D gene. This CDR3 is built from 13 residues. V lost 5 bases to trimming and J lost 4 bases, with 11 bases between them. The CDR3 loop reads CASSPTGRTEAFF. The CDR3 DNA is TGTGCCAGCAGTCCCACCGGGCGCACTGAAGCTTTCTTT.

This clonotype was seen many times. This chain connects TRBV5-1 to TRBJ1-1; 8 nucleotides line up with TRBD1. CDR3 length equals 15 residues. V was clipped by 5 bases and J by 4 bases; unmatched bases: 10. Germline CDR1 and CDR2: SGHRS and YFSETQ. DNA of the CDR3: TGCGCCAGCAGGGACAAAACCGGACAGGGCACTGAAGCTTTCTTT. This translates into CASRDKTGQGTEAFF.

The chain combines TRBV7-9 with TRBJ1-3; 7 nucleotides agree with TRBD1. The CDR3 runs to 17 residues. V was clipped by 3 bases and J by 2 bases; unmatched bases: 10. Per germline, CDR1 SEHNR and CDR2 FQNEAQ (reference sequence). CDR3 amino acids: CASSFDRVGTAGNTIYF. As DNA, the CDR3 is TGTGCCAGCAGCTTCGACAGGGTAGGCACGGCTGGAAACACCATATATTTT.

Many counts were recorded for this clonotype. The rearrangement links TRBV5-1 to TRBJ2-3, with TRBD2 matching over 16 bases. The V gene's germline CDR1 is SGHRS and CDR2 YFSETQ. V dropped 4 bases and J dropped 5; count of bases not matched to a gene: 7. The CDR3 is made up of 17 amino acids. The CDR3 is CASSTGTSGGALDTQYF. The CDR3 DNA follows: TGCGCCAGCAGCACCGGGACTAGCGGGGGGGCGTTAGATACGCAGTATTTT.

This clonotype was detected many times. The genes are TRBV20-1 and TRBJ2-5; D might be TRBD1 or TRBD2, each matching 5 bases. Looked up from germline, CDR1 is DFQATT and CDR2 is SNEGSKA (reference sequence). Trimming removed 3 bases at V and 3 bases at J, with 11 bases between. This CDR3 comprises 13 residues. Here the CDR3 reads CSASAVGEETQYF. The CDR3 DNA reads TGCAGTGCTAGTGCGGTGGGGGAAGAGACCCAGTACTTC.

The table lists this clonotype with many counts. The V gene is TRBV7-2, the J gene TRBJ2-3; either TRBD1 or TRBD2 may fit D (6 bases each). V lost 5 bases, J lost 0 bases, and 12 bases lay in between. The CDR3 runs to 15 residues. Germline-derived CDR1 and CDR2 are SGHTA and FQGNSA. CDR3 region: CASSGTGRSTDTQYF. The CDR3, as DNA: TGTGCCAGCAGCGGCACAGGGAGGAGCACAGATACGCAGTATTTT. Full variable domain (remainder filled in from reference TRBV7-2 and TRBJ2-3): GAGVSQSPSNKVTEKGKDVELRCDPISGHTALYWYRQSLGQGLEFLIYFQGNSAPDKSGLPSDRFSAERTGGSVSTLTIQRTQQEDSAVYLCASSGTGRSTDTQYFGPGTRLTVL.